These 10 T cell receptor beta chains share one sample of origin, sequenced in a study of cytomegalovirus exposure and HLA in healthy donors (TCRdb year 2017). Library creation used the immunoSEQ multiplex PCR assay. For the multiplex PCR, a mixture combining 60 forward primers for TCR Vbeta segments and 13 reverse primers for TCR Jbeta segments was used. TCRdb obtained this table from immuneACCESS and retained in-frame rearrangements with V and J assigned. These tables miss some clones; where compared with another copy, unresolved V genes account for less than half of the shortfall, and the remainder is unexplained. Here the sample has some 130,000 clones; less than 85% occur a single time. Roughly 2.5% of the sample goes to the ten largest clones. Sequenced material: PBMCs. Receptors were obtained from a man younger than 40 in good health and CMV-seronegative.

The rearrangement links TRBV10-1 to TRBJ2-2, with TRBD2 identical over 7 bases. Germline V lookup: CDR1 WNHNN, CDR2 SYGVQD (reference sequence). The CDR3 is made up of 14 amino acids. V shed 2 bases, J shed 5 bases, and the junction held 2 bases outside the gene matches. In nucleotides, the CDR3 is TGCGCCAGCAGTGAGAGCGGGGATACCGGGGAGCTGTTTTTT. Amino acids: CASSESGDTGELFF.

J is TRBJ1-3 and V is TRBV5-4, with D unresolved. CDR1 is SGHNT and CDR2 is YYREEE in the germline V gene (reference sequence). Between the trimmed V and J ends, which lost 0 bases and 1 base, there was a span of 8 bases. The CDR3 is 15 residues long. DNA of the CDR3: TGTGCCAGCAGCTTGGCCCTCGGGTCTGGAAACACCATATATTTT. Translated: CASSLALGSGNTIYF. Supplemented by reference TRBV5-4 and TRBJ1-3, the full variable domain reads ETGVTQSPTHLIKTRGQQVTLRCSSQSGHNTVSWYQQALGQGPQFIFQYYREEENGRGNFPPRFSGLQFPNYSSELNVNALELDDSALYLCASSLALGSGNTIYFGEGSWLTVV.

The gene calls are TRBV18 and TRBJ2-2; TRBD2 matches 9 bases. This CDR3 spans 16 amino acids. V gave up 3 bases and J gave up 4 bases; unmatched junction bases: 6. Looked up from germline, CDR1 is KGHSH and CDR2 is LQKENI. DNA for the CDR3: TGTGCCAGCTCACCCCTTAGCGGGAGTGTCACCGGGGAGCTGTTTTTT. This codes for CASSPLSGSVTGELFF. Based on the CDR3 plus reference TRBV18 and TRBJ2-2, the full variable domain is NAGVMQNPRHLVRRRGQEARLRCSPMKGHSHVYWYRQLPEEGLKFMVYLQKENIIDESGMPKERFSAEFPKEGPSILRIQQVVRGDSAAYFCASSPLSGSVTGELFFGEGSRLTVL.

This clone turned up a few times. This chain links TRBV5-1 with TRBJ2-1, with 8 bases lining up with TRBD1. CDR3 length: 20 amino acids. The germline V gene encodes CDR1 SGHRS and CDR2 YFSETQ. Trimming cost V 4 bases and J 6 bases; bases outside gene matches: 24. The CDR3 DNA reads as TGCGCCAGCAGCGTCACACACCCTTGGAGACAGGGGCTACTTTCCAATGAGCAGTTCTTC. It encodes CASSVTHPWRQGLLSNEQFF.

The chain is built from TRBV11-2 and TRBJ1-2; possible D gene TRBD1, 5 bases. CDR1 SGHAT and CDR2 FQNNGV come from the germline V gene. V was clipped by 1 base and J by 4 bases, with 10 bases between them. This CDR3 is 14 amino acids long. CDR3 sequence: CASSLVPGLYGYTF. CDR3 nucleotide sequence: TGTGCCAGCAGCTTAGTTCCAGGGCTCTATGGCTACACCTTC.

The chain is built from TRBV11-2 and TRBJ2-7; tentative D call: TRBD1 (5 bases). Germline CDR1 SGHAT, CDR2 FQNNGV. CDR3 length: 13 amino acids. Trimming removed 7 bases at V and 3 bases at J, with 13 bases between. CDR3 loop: CASTKDSFYEQYF. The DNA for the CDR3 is TGTGCCAGCACGAAAGACAGCTTCTACGAGCAGTACTTC.

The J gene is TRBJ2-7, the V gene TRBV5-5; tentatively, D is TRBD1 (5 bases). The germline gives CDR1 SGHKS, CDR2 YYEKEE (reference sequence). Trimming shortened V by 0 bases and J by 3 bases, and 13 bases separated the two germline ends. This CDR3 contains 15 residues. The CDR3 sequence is CASSLEWAGNYEQYF. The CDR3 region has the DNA TGTGCCAGCAGCTTGGAATGGGCAGGGAACTACGAGCAGTACTTC.

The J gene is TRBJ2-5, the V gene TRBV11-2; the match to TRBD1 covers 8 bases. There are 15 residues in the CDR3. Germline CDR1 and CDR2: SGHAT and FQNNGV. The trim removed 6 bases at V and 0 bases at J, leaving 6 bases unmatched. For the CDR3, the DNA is TGTGCCAGCAGGCTGGCAGGGGGCTACCAAGAGACCCAGTACTTC. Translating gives CASRLAGGYQETQYF.

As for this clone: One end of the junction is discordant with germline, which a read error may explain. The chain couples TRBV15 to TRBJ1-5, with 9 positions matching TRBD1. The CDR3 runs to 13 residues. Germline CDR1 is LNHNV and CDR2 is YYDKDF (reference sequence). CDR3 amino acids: CATQGTGNQPQNF. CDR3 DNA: TGTGCCACCCAAGGGACAGGGAATCAGCCCCAGAATTTT.

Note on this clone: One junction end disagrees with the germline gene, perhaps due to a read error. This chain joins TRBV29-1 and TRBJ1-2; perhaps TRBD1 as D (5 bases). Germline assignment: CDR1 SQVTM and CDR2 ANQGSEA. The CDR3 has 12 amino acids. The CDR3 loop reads CSVGAGLSGYPF. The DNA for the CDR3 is TGCAGCGTTGGGGCAGGGCTTAGTGGCTACCCCTTC.